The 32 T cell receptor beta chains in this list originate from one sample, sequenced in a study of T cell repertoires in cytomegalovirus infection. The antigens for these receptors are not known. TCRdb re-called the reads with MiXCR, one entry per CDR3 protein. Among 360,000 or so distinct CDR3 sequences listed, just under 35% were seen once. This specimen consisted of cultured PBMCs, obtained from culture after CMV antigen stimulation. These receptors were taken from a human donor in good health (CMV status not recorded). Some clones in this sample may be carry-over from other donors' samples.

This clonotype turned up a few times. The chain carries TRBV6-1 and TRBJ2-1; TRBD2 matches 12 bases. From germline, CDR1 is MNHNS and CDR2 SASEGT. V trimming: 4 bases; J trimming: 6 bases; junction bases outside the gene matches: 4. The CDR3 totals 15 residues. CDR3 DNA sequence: TGTGCCAGCAGTGGTCTAGCGGGAGGGAGCAATGAGCAGTTCTTC. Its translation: CASSGLAGGSNEQFF.

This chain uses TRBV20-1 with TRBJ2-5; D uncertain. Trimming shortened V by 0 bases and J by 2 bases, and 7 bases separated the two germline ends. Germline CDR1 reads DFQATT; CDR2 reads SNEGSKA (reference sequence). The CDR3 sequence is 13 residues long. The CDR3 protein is CSARDLRQETQYF. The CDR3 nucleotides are TGCAGTGCTAGAGATTTGAGACAAGAGACCCAGTACTTC.

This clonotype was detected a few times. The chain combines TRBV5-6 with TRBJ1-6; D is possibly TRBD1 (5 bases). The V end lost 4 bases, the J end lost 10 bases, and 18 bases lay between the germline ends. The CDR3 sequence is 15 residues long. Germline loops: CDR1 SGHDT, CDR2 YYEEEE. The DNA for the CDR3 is TGTGCCAGCAGCCGCGGACGGGGGATCGGGTCACCCCTCCACTTT. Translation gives CASSRGRGIGSPLHF.

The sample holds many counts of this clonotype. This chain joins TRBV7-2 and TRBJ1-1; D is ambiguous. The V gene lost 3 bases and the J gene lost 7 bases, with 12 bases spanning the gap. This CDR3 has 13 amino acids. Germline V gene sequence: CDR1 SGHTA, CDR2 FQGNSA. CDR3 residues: CASSLGQVLEAFF. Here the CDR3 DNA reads TGTGCCAGCAGCTTGGGCCAGGTGCTTGAAGCTTTCTTT. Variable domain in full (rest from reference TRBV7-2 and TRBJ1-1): GAGVSQSPSNKVTEKGKDVELRCDPISGHTALYWYRQSLGQGLEFLIYFQGNSAPDKSGLPSDRFSAERTGGSVSTLTIQRTQQEDSAVYLCASSLGQVLEAFFGQGTRLTVV.

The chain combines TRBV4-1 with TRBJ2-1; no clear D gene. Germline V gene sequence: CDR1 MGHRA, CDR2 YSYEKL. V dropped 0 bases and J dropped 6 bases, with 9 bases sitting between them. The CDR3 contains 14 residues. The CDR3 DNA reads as TGCGCCAGCAGCCAAGACCCACTCGGCAATGAGCAGTTCTTC. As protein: CASSQDPLGNEQFF.

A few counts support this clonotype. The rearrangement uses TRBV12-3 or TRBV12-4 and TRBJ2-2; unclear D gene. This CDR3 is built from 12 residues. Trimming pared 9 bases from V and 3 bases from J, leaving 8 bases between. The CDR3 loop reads CASHSDTGELFF. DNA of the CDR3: TGTGCCAGTCACTCGGACACCGGGGAGCTGTTTTTT.

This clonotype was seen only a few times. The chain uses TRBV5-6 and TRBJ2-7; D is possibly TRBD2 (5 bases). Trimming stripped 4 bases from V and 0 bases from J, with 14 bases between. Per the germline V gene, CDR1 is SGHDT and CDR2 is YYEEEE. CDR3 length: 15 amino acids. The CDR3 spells CASSPGSPGSYEQYF. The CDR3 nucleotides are TGTGCCAGCAGCCCGGGATCCCCGGGCTCCTACGAGCAGTACTTC.

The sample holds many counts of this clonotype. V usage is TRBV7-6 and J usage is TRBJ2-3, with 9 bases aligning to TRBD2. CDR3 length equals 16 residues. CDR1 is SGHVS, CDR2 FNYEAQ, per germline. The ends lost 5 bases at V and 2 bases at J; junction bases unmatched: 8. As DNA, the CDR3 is TGTGCCAGCAGCCCATCGAGCGGGAGGTACACAGATACGCAGTATTTT. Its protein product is CASSPSSGRYTDTQYF.

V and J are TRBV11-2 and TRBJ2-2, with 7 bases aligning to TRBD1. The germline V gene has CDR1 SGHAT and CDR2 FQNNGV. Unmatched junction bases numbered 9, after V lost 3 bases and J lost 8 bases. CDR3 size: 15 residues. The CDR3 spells CASSFGDRASGELFF. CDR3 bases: TGTGCCAGCAGCTTCGGCGACAGGGCTTCGGGGGAGCTGTTTTTT.

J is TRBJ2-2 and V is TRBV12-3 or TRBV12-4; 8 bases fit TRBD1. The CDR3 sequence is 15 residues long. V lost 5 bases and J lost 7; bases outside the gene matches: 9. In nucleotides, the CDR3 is TGTGCCAGCAGTCATACTGACAGGGGCAGCGGGGAGCTGTTTTTT. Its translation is CASSHTDRGSGELFF.

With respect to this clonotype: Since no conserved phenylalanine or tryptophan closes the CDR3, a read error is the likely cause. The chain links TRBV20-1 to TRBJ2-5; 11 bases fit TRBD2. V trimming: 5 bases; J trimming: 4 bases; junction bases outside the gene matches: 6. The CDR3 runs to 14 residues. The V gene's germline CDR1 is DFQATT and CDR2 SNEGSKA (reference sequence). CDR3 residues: CSAGSSGRIETQYL. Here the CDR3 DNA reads TGCAGTGCTGGCTCTAGCGGGAGGATAGAGACCCAGTACTTA.

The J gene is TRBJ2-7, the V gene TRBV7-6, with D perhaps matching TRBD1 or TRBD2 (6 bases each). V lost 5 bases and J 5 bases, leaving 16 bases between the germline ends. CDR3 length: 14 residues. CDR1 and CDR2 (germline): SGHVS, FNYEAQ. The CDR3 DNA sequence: TGTGCCAGCAGCCTCGAGGGGGGCTGGGACGAGCAGTACTTC. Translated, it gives CASSLEGGWDEQYF.

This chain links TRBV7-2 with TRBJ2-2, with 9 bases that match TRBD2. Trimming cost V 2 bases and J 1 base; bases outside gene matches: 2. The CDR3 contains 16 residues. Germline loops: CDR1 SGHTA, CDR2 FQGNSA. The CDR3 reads CASSLQAGGNTGELFF. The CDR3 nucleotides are TGTGCCAGCAGCTTACAAGCGGGAGGGAACACCGGGGAGCTGTTTTTT.

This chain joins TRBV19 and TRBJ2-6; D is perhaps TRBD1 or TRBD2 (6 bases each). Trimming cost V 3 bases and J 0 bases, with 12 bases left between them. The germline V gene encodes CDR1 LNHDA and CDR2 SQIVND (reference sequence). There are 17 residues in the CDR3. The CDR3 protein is CASSIEGGPSGANVLTF. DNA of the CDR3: TGTGCCAGTAGTATTGAGGGGGGCCCCTCTGGGGCCAACGTCCTGACTTTC.

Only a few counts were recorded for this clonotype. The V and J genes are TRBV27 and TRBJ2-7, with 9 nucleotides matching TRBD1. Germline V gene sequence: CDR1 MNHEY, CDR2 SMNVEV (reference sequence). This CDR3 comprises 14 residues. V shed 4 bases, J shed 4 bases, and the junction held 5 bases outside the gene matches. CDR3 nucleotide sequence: TGTGCCAGCAGTTCCGGACAGGGGTGGTACGAGCAGTACTTC. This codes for CASSSGQGWYEQYF.

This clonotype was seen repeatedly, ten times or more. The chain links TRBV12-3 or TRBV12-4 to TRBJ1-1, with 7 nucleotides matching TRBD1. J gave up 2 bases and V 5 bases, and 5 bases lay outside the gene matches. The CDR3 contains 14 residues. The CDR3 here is CASSPGTVNTEAFF. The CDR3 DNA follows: TGTGCCAGCAGTCCTGGGACAGTAAACACTGAAGCTTTCTTT.

The DNA of the CDR3 is TGTGCCAGCTTGAGCCGGCTCCTAGCCAAAAACATTCAGTACTTC. Its protein is CASLSRLLAKNIQYF. The chain carries TRBV28 and TRBJ2-4; D is undetermined. The germline V gene has CDR1 MDHEN and CDR2 SYDVKM. The V end lost 8 bases, the J end lost 0 bases, and 14 bases lay between the germline ends. CDR3 size: 15 residues. The full variable domain, in which reference TRBV28 and TRBJ2-4 provide the parts outside the CDR3, is DVKVTQSSRYLVKRTGEKVFLECVQDMDHENMFWYRQDPGLGLRLIYFSYDVKMKEKGDIPEGYSVSREKKERFSLILESASTNQTSMYLCASLSRLLAKNIQYFGAGTRLSVL.

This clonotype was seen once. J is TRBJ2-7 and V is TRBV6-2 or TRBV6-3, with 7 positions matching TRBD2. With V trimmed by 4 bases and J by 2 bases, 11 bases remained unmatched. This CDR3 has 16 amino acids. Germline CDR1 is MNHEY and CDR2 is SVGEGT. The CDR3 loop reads CASSSYVRGSAYEQYF. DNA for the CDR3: TGTGCCAGCAGTTCTTATGTCCGCGGGAGTGCCTACGAGCAGTACTTC.

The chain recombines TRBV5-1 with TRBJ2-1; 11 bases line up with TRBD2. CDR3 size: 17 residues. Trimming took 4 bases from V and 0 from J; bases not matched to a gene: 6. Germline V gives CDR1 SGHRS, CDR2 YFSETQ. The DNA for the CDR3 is TGCGCCAGCAGCCCGGGACTAGCGGCCATCTCCTACAATGAGCAGTTCTTC. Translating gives CASSPGLAAISYNEQFF.

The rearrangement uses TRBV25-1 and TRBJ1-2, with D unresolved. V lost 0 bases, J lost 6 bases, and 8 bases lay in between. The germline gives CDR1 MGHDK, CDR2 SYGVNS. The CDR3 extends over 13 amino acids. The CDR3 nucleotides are TGTGCCAGCAGTGAATATCGGGGAGATGGCTACACCTTC. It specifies CASSEYRGDGYTF.

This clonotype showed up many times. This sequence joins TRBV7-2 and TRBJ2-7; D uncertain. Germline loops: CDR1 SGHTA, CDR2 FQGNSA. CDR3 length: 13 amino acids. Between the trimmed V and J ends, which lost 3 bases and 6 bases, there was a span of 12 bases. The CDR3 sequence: CASSFEVFREQYF. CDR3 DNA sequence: TGTGCCAGCAGCTTCGAAGTTTTTCGCGAGCAGTACTTC.

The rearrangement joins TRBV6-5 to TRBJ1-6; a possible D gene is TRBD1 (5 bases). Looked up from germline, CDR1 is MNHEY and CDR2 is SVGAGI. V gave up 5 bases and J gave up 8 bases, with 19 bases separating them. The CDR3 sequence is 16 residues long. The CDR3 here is CASSPYGGSLDSPLHF. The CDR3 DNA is TGTGCCAGCAGTCCATATGGGGGGTCGTTGGATTCACCCCTCCACTTT.

CDR3 nucleotides: TGTGCCAGCAGCTATGGACTAGCGGGAGCTGGAGAAACGCAGTATTTT. Encoded protein: CASSYGLAGAGETQYF. V gene TRBV7-2 combines with J gene TRBJ2-3, with TRBD2 matching 13 bases. Germline assignment: CDR1 SGHTA and CDR2 FQGNSA. Trimming at V came to 4 bases and at J to 9 bases, leaving 10 bases not matched to a gene. This CDR3 has 16 amino acids.

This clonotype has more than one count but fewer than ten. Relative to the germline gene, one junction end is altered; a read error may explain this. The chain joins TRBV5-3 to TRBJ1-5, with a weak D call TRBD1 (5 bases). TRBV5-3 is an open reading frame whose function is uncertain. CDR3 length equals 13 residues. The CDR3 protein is CASSLGEGQPQHF. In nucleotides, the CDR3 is TGTGCCAGCAGCTTGGGGGAGGGACAGCCCCAGCATTTT.

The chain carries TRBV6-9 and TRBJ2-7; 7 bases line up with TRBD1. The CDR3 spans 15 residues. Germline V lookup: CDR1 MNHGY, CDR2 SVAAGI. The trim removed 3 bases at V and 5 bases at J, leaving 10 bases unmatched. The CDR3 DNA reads TGTGCCAGCAGTTACACCAACAGGGGTGACAACGAGCAGTACTTC. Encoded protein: CASSYTNRGDNEQYF.

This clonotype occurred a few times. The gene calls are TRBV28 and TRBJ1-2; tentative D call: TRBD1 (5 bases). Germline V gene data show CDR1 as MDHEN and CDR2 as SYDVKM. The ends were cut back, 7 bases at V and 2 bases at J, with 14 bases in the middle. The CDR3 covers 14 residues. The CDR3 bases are TGTGCCAGCACACCCCTCGGGGACAACTATGGCTACACCTTC. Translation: CASTPLGDNYGYTF.

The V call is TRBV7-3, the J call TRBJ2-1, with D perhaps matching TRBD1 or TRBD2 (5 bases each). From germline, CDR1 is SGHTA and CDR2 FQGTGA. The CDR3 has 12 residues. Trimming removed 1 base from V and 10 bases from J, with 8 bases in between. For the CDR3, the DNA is TGTGCCAGCAGCTTAAGAGGGGAAGAGCAGTTCTTC. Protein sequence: CASSLRGEEQFF.

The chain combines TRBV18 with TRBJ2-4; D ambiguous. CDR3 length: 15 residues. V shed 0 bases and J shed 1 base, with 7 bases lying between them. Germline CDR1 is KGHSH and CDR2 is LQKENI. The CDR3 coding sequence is TGTGCCAGCTCACCACCGATTGGGGCCAAAAACATTCAGTACTTC. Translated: CASSPPIGAKNIQYF.

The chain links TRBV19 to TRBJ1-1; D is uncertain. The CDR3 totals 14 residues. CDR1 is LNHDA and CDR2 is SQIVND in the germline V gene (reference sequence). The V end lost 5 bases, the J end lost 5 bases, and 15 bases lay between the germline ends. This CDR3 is CASSPFWVGTEAFF. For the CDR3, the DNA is TGTGCCAGTAGTCCCTTCTGGGTTGGGACTGAAGCTTTCTTT.

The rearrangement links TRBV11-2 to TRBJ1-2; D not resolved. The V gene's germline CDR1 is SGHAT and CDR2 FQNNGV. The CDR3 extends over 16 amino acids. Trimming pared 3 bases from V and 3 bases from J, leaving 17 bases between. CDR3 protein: CASSFSAGGDYYGYTF. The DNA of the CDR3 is TGTGCCAGCAGCTTTTCTGCGGGTGGAGATTACTATGGCTACACCTTC.

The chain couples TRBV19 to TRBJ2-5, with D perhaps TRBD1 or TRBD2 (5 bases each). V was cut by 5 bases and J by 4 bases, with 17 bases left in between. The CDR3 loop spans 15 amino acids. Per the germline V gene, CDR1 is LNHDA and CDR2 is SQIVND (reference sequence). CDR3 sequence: CASSLGVGGGETQYF. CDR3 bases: TGTGCCAGTAGTTTGGGAGTCGGTGGGGGAGAGACCCAGTACTTC.

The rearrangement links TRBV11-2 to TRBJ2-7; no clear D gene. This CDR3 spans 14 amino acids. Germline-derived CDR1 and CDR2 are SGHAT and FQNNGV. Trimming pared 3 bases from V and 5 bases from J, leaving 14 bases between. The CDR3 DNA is TGTGCCAGCAGCTTGCAACCGATTTCGAACGAGCAGTACGTC. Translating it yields CASSLQPISNEQYV.